This T cell receptor (beta chain) was identified in a study of shared clonotypes between healthy human individuals (TCRdb year 2020). In the study overall: A couple of women and a few men aged 18 to 49 years were included in the cohort. Per donor, three plates each were used for CD4 naive and CD4 memory, two for CD8 naive, and one for CD8 memory. Blood TCR repertoires of five healthy adults were deeply sequenced to estimate repertoire size and the extent of clonotype sharing between individuals. To increase sequencing depth and limit assay-specific biases, different laboratories used diverse techniques to prepare libraries and sequence TCR repertoires. Leukapheresis yielded between about 0.94 and 8.9 billion PBMCs per donor. The study at large found these results: Naive subsets generally had larger estimated clonotype richness than memory subsets did. Only blood was sampled, and tissue TCR repertoires likely differ from those in blood. Incomplete sequencing was indicated by rarefaction of sorted-subset datasets, despite the large sequencing depth. Across four donors, 5% to 6% of naive CD4, 3% to 4% of naive CD8, 2.3% of memory CD4, and around 0.4% of memory CD8 clonotypes were shared. The small number of donors limited the genetic and exposure-history diversity represented. Compared with non-shared clonotypes, the clonotypes found in all four sorted-subset donors had higher generation probabilities. Pairwise subsampling indicated that sequencing depth was expected to affect the degree of clonotype sharing among donors.

The donors were healthy, HIV-negative adults who had no recently reported acute infections or vaccinations. Every donor was a Caucasian adult residing in Nashville, Tennessee, USA. CD4+ T cells were enriched by magnetic negative selection, after which naive cells were positively selected on CD45RA and the negative fraction was taken as the memory subset. Blood was obtained by leukapheresis, after which PBMCs were separated by Ficoll-Histopaque density gradient centrifugation and cryopreserved in liquid nitrogen vapor phase. Analytical flow cytometry was used to check the purity and quantity of every magnetically sorted T cell population. Genomic DNA was isolated from every sorted fraction and measured by UV absorbance on a Nanodrop 2000c. Spanning cysteine to phenylalanine, the CDR3 consists of 11 amino acids. Here the CDR3 DNA is all that survives: 33 bases in frame from base 1. Trimming takes 3 bases from V and 6 bases from J, and the germline ends sit 7 bases apart. CDR1 and CDR2, per the germline V gene (reference sequence), are DFQATT and SNEGSKA.

Using the deep immunoSEQ assay, multiplex PCR amplified TCR CDR3 regions from genomic DNA. Genomic DNA extracted from each cell subset was distributed evenly over all wells of several immunoSEQ 96-well plates, and each plate served as one replicate. For sorted subsets, each replicate PCR was loaded with roughly 200 ng genomic DNA, equivalent to 30,000 or so T cell genomes. Purified libraries were quantified with a Qubit 3.0 fluorometer, sized on a Bioanalyzer 2100, and re-quantified with the KAPA Library Quantification kit. Every immunoSEQ 96-well plate was sequenced on a dedicated single-read 150-cycle Illumina NextSeq 550 flow cell. Per the source publication's procedure: Because the immunoSEQ output held only junctional sequences and lacked quality scores, the filtering could not match the filtering applied to full-length reads. To assign V/J genes and CDR3, sequences were annotated against IMGT germline references using PyIR, a Python wrapper for IgBLAST v1.9. Reads were filtered out if the reads had weak V/J assignments (E-value above 1e-6), no CDR3, stop codons, out-of-frame junctions, or ambiguous translated residues. A V3J clonotype was defined by an identical inferred V gene, J gene, and CDR3 amino acid sequence. The percentage overlap between two repertoires was calculated by dividing the number of shared unique clonotypes by the size of the smaller repertoire. Three approaches were used to assess repertoire richness: RTK rarefaction, the Chao1 estimator, and Recon v2.1 estimates of unobserved clonotypes. Generation probabilities for all TCRbeta clonotypes obtained by the gDNA method from a few donors were computed using OLGA. TCRdb limited this immuneACCESS table to in-frame rearrangements with V and J called. A share of clones is missing; checked studies link under half to unresolved V genes, and the rest is unexplained. V and J calls and clone size are copied from that table; D and trimming were computed from the DNA. This sample holds about 2.4 million clones; 80% to 95% were observed only once. About 0.39% of the sample goes to the ten largest clones.

To note about this clone: It has no known antigen specificity. Base qualities are not at hand, and no much larger clone is one base apart.

This sequence originates from a man between 18 and 29 years old in good health. Some clones in this sample may be carry-over from other donors' samples. The sequenced material came from naive CD4+ T cells from PBMCs. The cell subset or site label corresponds to: CD45RA+ positively selected. The chain is encoded by TRBV20-1 joined to TRBJ2-3, with an unclear D gene assignment. The sequenced DNA is TGCAGTGCTAGTATCGAGGATACGCAGTATTTT. Its coded protein is CSASIEDTQYF.